This entry lists 28 T cell receptor beta chains sequenced from one sample in a study of cytomegalovirus exposure and HLA in healthy donors. 60 Vbeta and 13 Jbeta primers were used in PCR. This table comes from immunoSEQ multiplex PCR, and its TCRdb copy is limited to in-frame clones, with some not included. This table holds about 170,000 clones, 75% to 80% found once. Sequencing was done on a sample of PBMCs. These receptors all stem from a woman aged 50 to 60 in good health and CMV-seropositive.

The V gene is TRBV2, the J gene TRBJ1-1, with D maybe TRBD1 (5 bases). Per germline, CDR1 SNHLY and CDR2 FYNNEI. The length of the CDR3 is 13 residues. V was pared by 4 bases and J by 3 bases, with 9 bases between. CDR3 sequence: CASSAQGHTEAFF. As DNA, the CDR3 is TGTGCCAGCAGTGCGCAGGGTCACACTGAAGCTTTCTTT.

The rearrangement uses TRBV2 and TRBJ2-7, with D perhaps matching TRBD2 (5 bases). Germline lookup yields CDR1 SNHLY and CDR2 FYNNEI. The V end lost 6 bases, the J end lost 5 bases, and 11 bases lay between the germline ends. The CDR3 runs 12 residues. As DNA, the CDR3 is TGTGCCAGCAGAACTAGTAGACACGAGCAGTACTTC. This encodes CASRTSRHEQYF. Combining the CDR3 with reference TRBV2 and TRBJ2-7 gives the whole variable domain EPEVTQTPSHQVTQMGQEVILRCVPISNHLYFYWYRQILGQKVEFLVSFYNNEISEKSEIFDDQFSVERPDGSNFTLKIRSTKLEDSAMYFCASRTSRHEQYFGPGTRLTVT.

This chain uses TRBV5-8 with TRBJ2-1, with 11 bases lining up with TRBD2. The CDR3 runs 17 residues. With 4 bases clipped from V and 8 bases from J, the junction kept 14 bases outside the gene matches. Per germline, CDR1 SGHTS and CDR2 YDEGEE. The CDR3 reads CASSTTGLAARVDEQFF. The DNA for the CDR3 is TGTGCCAGCAGCACTACGGGACTAGCGGCCAGGGTGGATGAGCAGTTCTTC. Complete variable domain (other parts from reference TRBV5-8 and TRBJ2-1): EAGVTQSPTHLIKTRGQQATLRCSPISGHTSVYWYQQALGLGLQFLLWYDEGEERNRGNFPPRFSGRQFPNYSSELNVNALELEDSALYLCASSTTGLAARVDEQFFGPGTRLTVL.

The chain is built from TRBV5-4 and TRBJ1-1; D not certain. The ends were cut back, 4 bases at V and 3 bases at J, with 10 bases in the middle. The germline CDR1 and CDR2 sequences are SGHNT and YYREEE (reference sequence). The CDR3 runs to 13 residues. The DNA for the CDR3 is TGTGCCAGCAGCCCCGGGATCTACACTGAAGCTTTCTTT. Translating gives CASSPGIYTEAFF.

The chain carries TRBV30 and TRBJ2-3; tentative D call: TRBD1 (5 bases). V lost 0 bases and J 2 bases, leaving 9 bases between the germline ends. The CDR3 contains 14 residues. CDR1 and CDR2 (germline): GTSNPN, SVGIG (reference sequence). The CDR3 reads CAWSVQVYTDTQYF. The CDR3 nucleotides are TGTGCCTGGAGTGTACAGGTTTACACAGATACGCAGTATTTT.

The chain carries TRBV15 and TRBJ1-1; D ambiguous. From germline, CDR1 is LNHNV and CDR2 YYDKDF (reference sequence). The CDR3 is made up of 13 amino acids. Trimming pared 1 base from V and 5 bases from J, leaving 8 bases between. CDR3 DNA sequence: TGTGCCACCAGCAGAGTTGGAGGGACTGAAGCTTTCTTT. The encoded protein is CATSRVGGTEAFF.

This clone has just a few counts. The chain is built from TRBV9 and TRBJ2-7; tentative D call: TRBD2 (6 bases). V was clipped by 7 bases and J by 3 bases, with 11 bases between them. CDR3 size: 12 residues. CDR1 SGDLS and CDR2 YYNGEE come from the germline V gene. The DNA of the CDR3 is TGTGCCAGCGGTGGGGGGTACTACGAGCAGTACTTC. It codes for CASGGGYYEQYF. Together with reference TRBV9 and TRBJ2-7, the CDR3 gives the full variable domain: DSGVTQTPKHLITATGQRVTLRCSPRSGDLSVYWYQQSLDQGLQFLIQYYNGEERAKGNILERFSAQQFPDLHSELNLSSLELGDSALYFCASGGGYYEQYFGPGTRLTVT.

This chain connects TRBV5-4 to TRBJ2-2; 13 bases align to TRBD2. Germline V CDR1 and CDR2: SGHNT, YYREEE (reference sequence). V trimming: 4 bases; J trimming: 5 bases; junction bases outside the gene matches: 8. The CDR3 has 17 residues. The CDR3, as DNA: TGTGCCAGCAGCAGAACTAGCGGGGGGGCAAGGACCGGGGAGCTGTTTTTT. Translation gives CASSRTSGGARTGELFF.

Details on this clone: The junction does not match germline at one end; this may be a read error. The chain carries TRBV4-1 and TRBJ1-2; unclear D gene. Germline-derived CDR1 and CDR2 are MGHRA and YSYEKL. The CDR3 covers 16 residues. The DNA of the CDR3 is TGCGCCAGCAGCCAAACCGGAGGCTCGGTCCCGCATGGCTACGCCTTC. Translation gives CASSQTGGSVPHGYAF.

The chain links TRBV5-6 to TRBJ2-5; TRBD2 aligns across 11 bases. The germline CDR1 and CDR2 sequences are SGHDT and YYEEEE. CDR3 length: 17 residues. The V and J ends lost 4 bases and 5 bases, in that order; junction bases with no gene match: 13. DNA of the CDR3: TGTGCCAGCAGCCCCCCCACCTTAGCGGGAGGGTGGGAGACCCAGTACTTC. It codes for CASSPPTLAGGWETQYF.

The V gene is TRBV7-9, the J gene TRBJ1-5; a weak D match, TRBD1 (6 bases). The CDR3 is 13 residues long. The germline gives CDR1 SEHNR, CDR2 FQNEAQ (reference sequence). V lost 5 bases, J lost 7 bases, and 12 bases lay in between. CDR3 in DNA: TGTGCCAGCAGCCTGAACAGGGAGCAGCCCCAGCATTTT. Translation gives CASSLNREQPQHF.

The gene calls are TRBV6-1 and TRBJ2-7; perhaps TRBD2 as D (7 bases). CDR3 size: 14 residues. Trimming cost V 4 bases and J 2 bases, with 12 bases left between them. Germline V gene lookup returns CDR1 MNHNS and CDR2 SASEGT. DNA for the CDR3: TGTGCCAGCAGTGCTGTGGGGGGGCCCTACGAGCAGTACTTC. Its protein product is CASSAVGGPYEQYF.

The chain couples TRBV28 to TRBJ2-7; 7 nucleotides agree with TRBD2. The CDR3 extends over 12 amino acids. With 5 bases clipped from V and 7 bases from J, the junction kept 5 bases outside the gene matches. Per the germline V gene, CDR1 is MDHEN and CDR2 is SYDVKM. CDR3 DNA sequence: TGTGCCAGCAGTCCTCCCGGGGGGGAGCAGTACTTC. This sequence encodes CASSPPGGEQYF.

This sequence joins TRBV4-2 and TRBJ2-1, with 8 bases that match TRBD2. V was pared by 1 base and J by 8 bases, with 13 bases of the junction left unmatched. This CDR3 spans 17 amino acids. The germline V gene encodes CDR1 LGHNA and CDR2 YNFKEQ. CDR3 in amino acids: CASSQGPGSGSLDEQFF. Written as DNA, the CDR3 is TGTGCCAGCAGCCAAGGTCCCGGAAGCGGGAGTCTAGATGAGCAGTTCTTC.

The CDR3 nucleotides are TGTGCCAGCAGTTACGCGGACAGGGTGACCTATGGCTACACCTTC. Encoded protein: CASSYADRVTYGYTF. V is TRBV6-5 and J is TRBJ1-2; 8 bases match TRBD1. Germline V gene sequence: CDR1 MNHEY, CDR2 SVGAGI. The V and J ends lost 2 bases and 4 bases, in that order; junction bases with no gene match: 6. This CDR3 comprises 15 residues.

The DNA for the CDR3 is TGTGCCAGCAGTGGGGGAGGTAACCCTGAAGCTTTCTTT. Amino acid sequence: CASSGGGNPEAFF. This sequence joins TRBV28 and TRBJ1-1, with D maybe TRBD1 (5 bases). The germline V gene has CDR1 MDHEN and CDR2 SYDVKM. This CDR3 contains 13 residues. The V gene lost 5 bases and the J gene lost 6 bases, with 13 bases spanning the gap.

This clone has more than one count but fewer than ten. The chain combines TRBV9 with TRBJ2-7; 10 bases match TRBD2. The CDR3 is 17 residues long. Germline CDR1 reads SGDLS; CDR2 reads YYNGEE. V shed 0 bases and J 0 bases; nucleotides not matched to a gene: 6. CDR3 amino acids: CASSVGGGLADSYEQYF. The CDR3 DNA is TGTGCCAGCAGCGTAGGGGGTGGACTAGCGGACTCCTACGAGCAGTACTTC.

This rearrangement joins TRBV13 to TRBJ1-1; the match to TRBD1 covers 11 bases. The V and J ends lost 4 bases and 1 base, in that order; junction bases with no gene match: 2. CDR1 PRHDT and CDR2 FYEKMQ come from the germline V gene (reference sequence). CDR3 size: 15 residues. The CDR3 DNA reads as TGTGCCAGCAGCTGGGACAGGGGGGCGAACACTGAAGCTTTCTTT. This translates into CASSWDRGANTEAFF.

V gene TRBV2 combines with J gene TRBJ2-7; 10 nucleotides match TRBD2. Germline V gene data show CDR1 as SNHLY and CDR2 as FYNNEI. J was trimmed by 0 bases and V by 6 bases; bases with no gene match: 2. The CDR3 is made up of 14 amino acids. The CDR3 coding sequence is TGTGCCAGCAGGAGGACTAGCGGCTCCTACGAGCAGTACTTC. This gives the protein CASRRTSGSYEQYF.

The gene calls are TRBV5-1 and TRBJ2-2; TRBD2 matches at 8 bases. CDR3 length equals 16 residues. Trimming took 3 bases from V and 1 from J; bases not matched to a gene: 5. The germline V gene encodes CDR1 SGHRS and CDR2 YFSETQ. CDR3 amino acids: CASSSGGGLNTGELFF. CDR3 DNA sequence: TGCGCCAGCAGCTCCGGGGGGGGACTGAACACCGGGGAGCTGTTTTTT.

CDR3 DNA sequence: TGTGCCACGAAAAAAGGGGATCAGCCCCAGCATTTT. It translates to CATKKGDQPQHF. The rearrangement joins TRBV2 to TRBJ1-5; D is perhaps TRBD1 (5 bases). CDR1 and CDR2 from the germline V gene are SNHLY and FYNNEI. CDR3 size: 12 residues. V lost 10 bases and J lost 5, with 12 bases in between.

The chain carries TRBV19 and TRBJ1-5, with D hard to call. The CDR3 covers 12 residues. Trimming removed 5 bases at V and 11 bases at J, with 13 bases between. Germline-derived CDR1 and CDR2 are LNHDA and SQIVND (reference sequence). The CDR3 reads CASSPRSLAQHF. DNA of the CDR3: TGTGCCAGTAGTCCTCGGTCATTGGCCCAGCATTTT.

The CDR3 region has the DNA TGTGCCAGCAGCCAAGCTACGGGGACCGGGGAGCTGTTTTTT. It specifies CASSQATGTGELFF. The rearrangement uses TRBV4-2 and TRBJ2-2, with D perhaps matching TRBD2 (5 bases). Per the germline V gene, CDR1 is LGHNA and CDR2 is YNFKEQ. The CDR3 runs to 14 residues. The ends were cut back, 1 base at V and 5 bases at J, with 8 bases in the middle.

The rearrangement links TRBV25-1 to TRBJ2-1; 13 nucleotides line up with TRBD2. Per germline, CDR1 MGHDK and CDR2 SYGVNS. V shed 4 bases and J 6 bases; nucleotides not matched to a gene: 9. CDR3 length equals 17 residues. The CDR3 spells CASSGLAGGPSSNEQFF. CDR3 nucleotide sequence: TGTGCCAGCAGTGGACTAGCGGGAGGCCCCAGCAGCAATGAGCAGTTCTTC.

This clone was seen a few times. The genes are TRBV9 and TRBJ1-2; 11 bases fit TRBD1. V lost 3 bases, J lost 5 bases, and 6 bases stayed unmatched. Germline V CDR1 and CDR2: SGDLS, YYNGEE. There are 15 residues in the CDR3. The CDR3 nucleotides read TGTGCCAGCAGCGGGTGGACAGGGGGCAGTTATGGCTACACCTTC. This sequence encodes CASSGWTGGSYGYTF.

This chain links TRBV27 with TRBJ2-7; the D gene is possibly TRBD1 (5 bases). V gave up 6 bases and J gave up 2 bases, with 11 bases separating them. The CDR3 has 13 residues. Germline loops: CDR1 MNHEY, CDR2 SMNVEV (reference sequence). CDR3 region: CASSLRQTYEQYF. As DNA, the CDR3 is TGTGCCAGCAGCCTTAGACAGACCTACGAGCAGTACTTC.

In this sample, this clone turned up a few times. The rearrangement uses TRBV27 and TRBJ2-1, with D uncertain. This CDR3 has 11 residues. Germline-derived CDR1 and CDR2 are MNHEY and SMNVEV (reference sequence). V dropped 5 bases and J dropped 8 bases, with 7 bases sitting between them. The CDR3 spells CASSRLDEQFF. CDR3 nucleotides: TGTGCCAGCAGTCGATTAGATGAGCAGTTCTTC.

This clone occurred once. This sequence joins TRBV7-9 and TRBJ2-5; 7 nucleotides align to TRBD1. There are 12 residues in the CDR3. Germline CDR1 reads SEHNR; CDR2 reads FQNEAQ (reference sequence). With V trimmed by 4 bases and J by 4 bases, 0 bases remained unmatched. The DNA of the CDR3 is TGTGCCAGCAGCTCAGGGGGAGAGACCCAGTACTTC. Protein sequence: CASSSGGETQYF. Variable domain in full (rest from reference TRBV7-9 and TRBJ2-5): DTGVSQNPRHKITKRGQNVTFRCDPISEHNRLYWYRQTLGQGPEFLTYFQNEAQLEKSRLLSDRFSAERPKGSFSTLEIQRTEQGDSAMYLCASSSGGETQYFGPGTRLLVL.